The present T cell receptor (beta chain) was sequenced within a study of OX40 agonist ivuxolimab in advanced cancers. Study overall: Three patients, one with hepatocellular carcinoma and two with cutaneous melanoma, achieved partial responses.

Produced via immunoSEQ multiplex PCR; TCRdb's table is partial and in-frame only. The sample contains over 95,000 clones, about 91% of which appear only once. Study-wide results and caveats: Low clonal expansion, among the lowest seen, marked partial responders at 0.1-3.0 mg/kg.

V lost 4 bases, J lost 2 bases, and 7 bases stayed unmatched. Germline CDR1 is SGDLS and CDR2 is YYNGEE. This CDR3 region has 17 residues. At cycle 4 day 1, cycle 7 day 1, and baseline, blood was sampled. Details on this clone: The antigen remains unidentified.

The rearrangement links TRBV9 to TRBJ1-5, with 12 positions matching TRBD1. The TCR was taken from an adult with an advanced solid tumor such as melanoma, head and neck, liver or kidney cancer. The sample in question was CD4+ or CD8+ T cells sorted from blood, obtained in a trial of the OX40 agonist ivuxolimab. Here the CDR3 reads CASSPGTGGLGNQPQHF. The CDR3 nucleotides read TGTGCCAGCAGCCCGGGGACAGGGGGCTTGGGCAATCAGCCCCAGCATTTT.